The T cell receptor beta chain described here comes from a study of shared clonotypes between healthy human individuals. The data were produced by immunoSEQ multiplex PCR, yet TCRdb's version contains in-frame clones alone and is incomplete. This table holds over a million clones, around 78% found once. Worth noting for this clone: The antigen remains undetermined.

The CDR3 has 13 residues. The germline V gene has CDR1 MDHEN and CDR2 SYDVKM. V dropped 6 bases and J dropped 2; count of bases not matched to a gene: 3. The study's findings and limits: Donor scarcity curtailed the genetic and exposure-history diversity represented herein.

The sequence came from a man younger than 30 in good health. Some clones in this sample may be carry-over from other donors' samples. The chain couples TRBV28 to TRBJ1-2, with 7 bases identical to TRBD1. The sequencing input was memory CD4+ T cells from PBMCs. As for subset: CD45RA-negative fraction. The CDR3 protein is CASRPQGNYGYTF. CDR3 DNA: TGTGCCAGCAGGCCACAGGGGAACTATGGCTACACCTTC.